Listed below are T cell receptor beta chains from one sample, sequenced in a study of shared clonotypes between healthy human individuals. Sequencing was performed with immunoSEQ multiplex PCR; in TCRdb, only in-frame clones are kept and a portion is missing. This table has fewer than 800,000 clones, about 91% appearing once. Sequenced material: naive CD8+ T cells sorted from blood. The receptors shown here come from a man younger than 45 in good health. Both conserved end residues are trimmed from each CDR3. Some rows mark clone size as missing; the rest say once, few, many or name a class of expanded clone.

CDR3aa: ASSLWYTDTQY
j_gene: TRBJ2-3
v_gene: TRBV19
abundance: NA

CDR3aa: ASSQDRTGFTNYGYT
j_gene: TRBJ1-2
v_gene: TRBV4-3
abundance: NA

CDR3aa: ASSVIDKSADNEQF
j_gene: TRBJ2-1
v_gene: TRBV9
abundance: NA

CDR3aa: ASSFRLAIDQETQY
j_gene: TRBJ2-5
v_gene: TRBV4-1
abundance: NA

CDR3aa: ASSLSGGAGMNTEAF
j_gene: TRBJ1-1
v_gene: TRBV27
abundance: NA

CDR3aa: ASSSLVWGLGREGEETQY
j_gene: TRBJ2-5
v_gene: TRBV27
abundance: NA

CDR3aa: ATFSTGELF
j_gene: TRBJ2-2
v_gene: TRBV10-3
abundance: NA

CDR3aa: ASSQKDGNNEQF
j_gene: TRBJ2-1
v_gene: TRBV4-2
abundance: NA

CDR3aa: ASSSKISTGTRETQY
j_gene: TRBJ2-5
v_gene: TRBV5-1
abundance: NA

CDR3aa: ASSVGGSFIEQY
j_gene: TRBJ2-7
v_gene: TRBV9
abundance: many